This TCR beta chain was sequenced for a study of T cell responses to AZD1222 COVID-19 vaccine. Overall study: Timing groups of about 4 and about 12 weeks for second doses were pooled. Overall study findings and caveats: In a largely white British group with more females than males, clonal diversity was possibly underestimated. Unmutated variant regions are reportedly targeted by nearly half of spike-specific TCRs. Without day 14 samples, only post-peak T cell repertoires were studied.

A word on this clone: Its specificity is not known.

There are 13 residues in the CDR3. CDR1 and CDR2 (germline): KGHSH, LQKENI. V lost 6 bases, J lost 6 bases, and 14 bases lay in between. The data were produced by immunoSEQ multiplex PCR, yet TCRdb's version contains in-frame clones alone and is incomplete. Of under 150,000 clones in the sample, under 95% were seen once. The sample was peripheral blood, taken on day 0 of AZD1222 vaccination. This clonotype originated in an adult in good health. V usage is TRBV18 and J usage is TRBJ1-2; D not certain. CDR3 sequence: CASSVGGLDGYTF. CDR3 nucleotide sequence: TGTGCCAGCTCCGTGGGAGGGTTGGATGGCTACACCTTC.